This T cell receptor beta chain is drawn from a study of graft-versus-host responses after intestinal transplantation. At the level of the study: Recipients across the board were started on anti-thymocyte globulin induction, then kept on tacrolimus and steroids for around three years. The study, taken as a whole, reports: The recipient marrow held GvH clones, and some of them showed up first in ileum or blood.

The CDR3 consists of 11 residues. Looked up from germline, CDR1 is SEHNR and CDR2 is FQNEAQ (reference sequence). The V and J ends lost 2 bases and 10 bases respectively, with 8 bases between them. As regards this clone: Its specificity is unknown.

The data were produced by immunoSEQ multiplex PCR, yet TCRdb's version contains in-frame clones alone and is incomplete. Here the sample spans approximately 130,000 clones, about 92% being singletons. The gene calls are TRBV7-9 and TRBJ1-1; D unresolved. The sequence came from a human donor who received an intestinal transplant. The sequences come from unstimulated CD4+ T cells sorted from spleen or lymph node cells, collected before intestinal transplant. This chain's CDR3 is CASSLSGRAFF. The CDR3 DNA is TGTGCCAGCAGCTTATCAGGACGAGCTTTCTTT.